This section outlines one T cell receptor beta chain sequence together with its context. This clone was seen only a few times. The antigen it binds to is not known. No per-base quality is available; no much larger clone lies one base away. This sample was taken from a study of cytotoxic CD8 clonotypes in ibrutinib-treated CLL (dated by TCRdb to the early 2020s). Study-wide context: The cohort was composed of roughly ten relapsed/refractory and approximately 14 treatment-naive patients; IGHV unmutated status was identified in about 17 patients. Responses were partial in 25 or so patients and complete in 2; after median about 5.5 years follow-up, about 14 stayed in remission and about twelve progressed. The response samples were drawn at a median of 12 months into treatment, with a range of about 6 to 40 months. An average of about 250,000 productive templates and tens of thousands of productive rearrangements was obtained per sample. Longitudinal samples were available for about 30% of the 86 trial participants. Cryopreserved peripheral blood mononuclear cells were collected before treatment, at response, and at either disease progression or sustained remission. Every remission and progressive disease sample was obtained while ibrutinib was still being received by the patients.

In light of the paper, this sample's time point label describes: 24 months on ibrutinib. For TCR beta library preparation, about 2.2 micrograms of genomic DNA were extracted from the cryopreserved PBMCs. Longitudinal blood samples from CLL patients receiving ibrutinib monotherapy were subjected to high-throughput TCR beta sequencing. The patients were enrolled in a single-center, open-label phase 2 trial of ibrutinib monotherapy. Each clonotype received, on average, about 10x coverage in deep resolution sequencing performed on a MiSeq, where the target depth lay between 1 in 1 million and 1 in 200,000 T cells. TCR beta libraries were generated with the immunoSEQ hsTCRB Kit. From the authors' description of their analysis: The data were analyzed with ImmunoSEQ Analyzer and ImmunoSEQ Data Assistant, and V, D and J gene assignments followed IMGT definitions. Clonality, with values ranging from 0 to 1, was calculated as one minus the normalized Shannon entropy of productive rearrangement frequencies. Only overrepresented clonotypes making up at least 0.05% of the repertoire of each patient were included in the public clonotype analysis. Repertoires from 10 to 15 age-matched healthy donors in immuneACCESS were used as clonality controls. The source is immuneACCESS, and TCRdb retained only in-frame sequences with V and J called. Part of the clones is not carried over; for the studies checked, unresolved V genes explain less than half of this, and the remainder is unexplained. The D gene and trimming were derived from the DNA, and the V and J assignments and clone size from that table. This sample is represented by over 100,000 clones; 50% to 65% of them were singletons. The ten largest clones capture 35% to 40% of the sample.

Beyond this particular receptor, the publication reports: Sustained-remission and progressing patients did not have matched sampling times, and lymph node repertoires were not examined. Baseline clonality was found to be higher than that of age-matched healthy donors and was strongly correlated with circulating CD8+ T-cell counts. An increase in clonality was observed at ibrutinib response, with clonality remaining stable during sustained remission and falling back toward baseline at progression. Public clonotypes were rare and either contracted or stayed stable during treatment, and the rise in clonality at ibrutinib response reflected the expansion of private clonotypes.

The germline V gene supplies CDR1 SQVTM and CDR2 ANQGSEA. V was cut back by 4 bases and J by 5 bases, leaving a gap of 12 bases between them. CDR3 length: 13 amino acids, cysteine to phenylalanine. Solely the CDR3 DNA is kept, with 39 bases framed from the first base. The rearrangement combines TRBV29-1 with TRBJ2-4; the D segment could be TRBD2, given 6 matching bases. Sequenced material: PBMCs, taken after 24 months of ibrutinib treatment. The TCR was taken from a human donor with chronic lymphocytic leukemia. The bases read TGCAGCGTTGCGACTAGTTCAGAAAACATTCAGTACTTC. This yields the protein CSVATSSENIQYF.